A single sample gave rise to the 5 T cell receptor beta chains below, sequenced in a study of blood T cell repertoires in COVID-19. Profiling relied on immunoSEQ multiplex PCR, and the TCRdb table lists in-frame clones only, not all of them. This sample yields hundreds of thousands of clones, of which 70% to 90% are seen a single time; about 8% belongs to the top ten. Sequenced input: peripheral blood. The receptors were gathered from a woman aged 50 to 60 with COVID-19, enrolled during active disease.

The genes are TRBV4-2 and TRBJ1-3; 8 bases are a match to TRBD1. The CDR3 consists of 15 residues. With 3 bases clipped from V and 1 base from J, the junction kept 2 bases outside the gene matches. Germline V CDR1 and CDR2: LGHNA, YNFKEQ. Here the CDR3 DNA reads TGTGCCAGCAGCCAGAACAGGGGGTCTGGAAACACCATATATTTT. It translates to CASSQNRGSGNTIYF.

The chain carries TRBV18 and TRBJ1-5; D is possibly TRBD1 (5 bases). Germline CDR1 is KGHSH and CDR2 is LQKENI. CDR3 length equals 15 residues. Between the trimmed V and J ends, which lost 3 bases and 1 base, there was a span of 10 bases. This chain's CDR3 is CASSPSQASNQPQHF. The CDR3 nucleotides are TGTGCCAGCTCACCCTCACAGGCAAGCAATCAGCCCCAGCATTTT.

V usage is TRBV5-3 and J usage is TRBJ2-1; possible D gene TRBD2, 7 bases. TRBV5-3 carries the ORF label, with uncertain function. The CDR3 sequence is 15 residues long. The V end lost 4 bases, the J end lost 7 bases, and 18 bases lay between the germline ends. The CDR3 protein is CARSPGRGGCNEQFF. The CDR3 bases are TGTGCCAGAAGCCCCGGTAGGGGGGGGTGTAATGAGCAGTTCTTC.

The CDR3: CASSKQGRAEAFF. The CDR3 bases are TGTGCCAGCAGTAAACAGGGCCGGGCTGAAGCTTTCTTT. V usage is TRBV25-1 and J usage is TRBJ1-1, with D possibly being TRBD1 (6 bases). This CDR3 has 13 amino acids. Between the trimmed V and J ends, which lost 5 bases and 6 bases, there was a span of 13 bases. From germline, CDR1 is MGHDK and CDR2 SYGVNS.

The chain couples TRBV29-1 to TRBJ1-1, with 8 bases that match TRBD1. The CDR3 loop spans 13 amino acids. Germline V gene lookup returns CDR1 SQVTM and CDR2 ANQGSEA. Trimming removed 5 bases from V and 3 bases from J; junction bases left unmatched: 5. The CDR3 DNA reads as TGCAGCGTTATGACAGGGGCGGACACTGAAGCTTTCTTT. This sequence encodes CSVMTGADTEAFF. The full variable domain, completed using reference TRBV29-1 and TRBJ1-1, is SAVISQKPSRDICQRGTSLTIQCQVDSQVTMMFWYRQQPGQSLTLIATANQGSEATYESGFVIDKFPISRPNLTFSTLTVSNMSPEDSSIYLCSVMTGADTEAFFGQGTRLTVV.